These 32 T cell receptor beta chains share one sample of origin, sequenced in a study of regulatory T cells in long-lasting Graves disease. Stated time point: newly diagnosed GD, antithyroid drugs for less than 3 months. The TCR library used RNA extracted from PBMCs. Construction of the TCR beta libraries employed iRepertoire HTBI primers in conjunction with Arm-PCR of CDR3 regions. TCRdb passed the multiplex PCR reads through MiXCR, listing each CDR3 protein once. The sample yields roughly 380,000 distinct CDR3 sequences, roughly 16% seen once. The source material was peripheral blood mononuclear cells (PBMCs), sampled at new diagnosis, from a patient treated with antithyroid drugs. These receptors came from a female donor with Graves disease.

The chain uses TRBV27 and TRBJ2-2; no reliable D call. The CDR3 totals 11 residues. Deletions cut 5 bases from V and 7 bases from J, with 5 bases between. Germline V CDR1 and CDR2: MNHEY, SMNVEV (reference sequence). The CDR3 loop is CASSPGGELFF. The DNA for the CDR3 is TGTGCCAGCAGTCCAGGCGGGGAGCTGTTTTTT.

The sample holds many counts of this clonotype. In DNA form, the CDR3 reads TGTGCCAGCAGTTTGAGAGCGGGAGCGTACGAGCAGTACTTC. The encoded protein is CASSLRAGAYEQYF. The rearrangement joins TRBV28 to TRBJ2-7; TRBD2 aligns across 8 bases. CDR1 is MDHEN, CDR2 SYDVKM, per germline. The CDR3 runs to 14 residues. V lost 3 bases and J lost 4; bases outside the gene matches: 5.

This clonotype has only a few counts. This rearrangement joins TRBV6-1 to TRBJ2-1; 8 nucleotides line up with TRBD2. V shed 6 bases and J 9 bases; nucleotides not matched to a gene: 13. CDR3 length: 15 amino acids. Germline V gene sequence: CDR1 MNHNS, CDR2 SASEGT. The CDR3 DNA reads as TGTGCCAGCAGGCCTTGGACTAGCCGCCGGGGTGAGCAGTTCTTC. Translation: CASRPWTSRRGEQFF.

This clonotype occurred a few times. This likely stems from a read error, as it lies one base from a far larger clone. J is TRBJ2-1 and V is TRBV3-1; D is possibly TRBD1 (6 bases). The last part of the DNA fits TRBJ2-3 better; the J call may be wrong. This CDR3 is built from 15 residues. CDR1 and CDR2 from the germline V gene are LGHDT and YNNKEL (reference sequence). CDR3 in amino acids: CASSQGPLGQGMQYF. CDR3 DNA: TGTGCCAGCAGCCAAGGTCCGCTGGGGCAGGGGATGCAGTATTTT.

This clonotype was recorded at least ten times. The J gene is TRBJ2-1, the V gene TRBV20-1, with 14 bases identical to TRBD2. The trim removed 0 bases at V and 3 bases at J, leaving 7 bases unmatched. Germline V lookup: CDR1 DFQATT, CDR2 SNEGSKA (reference sequence). This CDR3 contains 18 residues. The CDR3 loop is CSARDDGTSGSLYNEQFF. CDR3 DNA: TGCAGTGCTAGAGATGACGGGACTAGCGGGAGTCTCTACAATGAGCAGTTCTTC.

About this clonotype itself: An end of the junction does not agree with germline; a read error may underlie this. This chain joins TRBV27 and TRBJ2-7, with a possible D match to TRBD2 (5 bases). Germline V CDR1 and CDR2: MNHEY, SMNVEV (reference sequence). The CDR3 length is 14 residues. The CDR3 coding sequence is TGTGCCAGCAGTTTCAGAGGGTTGGGTTACGAGCGGTACTTC. Protein product: CASSFRGLGYERYF.

This clonotype was recorded at least ten times. The V gene is TRBV5-1, the J gene TRBJ2-3; D is possibly TRBD2 (6 bases). Germline V CDR1 and CDR2: SGHRS, YFSETQ. The V end was cut by 1 base, the J end by 6 bases, with 12 bases between. This CDR3 is 14 amino acids long. CDR3 protein: CASSLWQGGDTQYF. CDR3 bases: TGCGCCAGCAGCTTGTGGCAGGGAGGCGATACGCAGTATTTT. The variable domain in full, with the rest retrieved from reference TRBV5-1 and TRBJ2-3, is KAGVTQTPRYLIKTRGQQVTLSCSPISGHRSVSWYQQTPGQGLQFLFEYFSETQRNKGNFPGRFSGRQFSNSRSEMNVSTLELGDSALYLCASSLWQGGDTQYFGPGTRLTVL.

This chain links TRBV29-1 with TRBJ1-3; 8 nucleotides line up with TRBD1. V lost 4 bases, J lost 3 bases, and 8 bases stayed unmatched. Germline values: CDR1 SQVTM, CDR2 ANQGSEA. The CDR3 consists of 15 residues. This CDR3 reads CSVALAGGFGNTIYF. CDR3 nucleotides: TGCAGCGTTGCTCTGGCAGGGGGCTTTGGAAACACCATATATTTT.

The chain joins TRBV2 to TRBJ2-3; 8 nucleotides agree with TRBD1. Germline V lookup: CDR1 SNHLY, CDR2 FYNNEI. The junction had 9 bases not matched to a gene; V was cut back by 6 bases and J by 1 base. This CDR3 spans 16 amino acids. The CDR3 spells CASSRGQGRGTDTQYF. The CDR3 nucleotides are TGTGCCAGCAGCCGCGGACAGGGCAGGGGCACAGATACGCAGTATTTT.

This clonotype came up a few times. The chain links TRBV4-3 to TRBJ1-5, with D possibly matching TRBD1 (6 bases). The CDR3 contains 14 residues. Deletions cut 2 bases from V and 6 bases from J, with 11 bases between. The germline V gene encodes CDR1 LGHNA and CDR2 YSLEER. The CDR3 reads CASSQSYRAQPQHF. As DNA, the CDR3 is TGCGCCAGCAGCCAATCCTACAGGGCTCAGCCCCAGCATTTT.

At least ten counts were recorded for this clonotype. V gene TRBV29-1 combines with J gene TRBJ2-7; a possible D gene is TRBD2 (6 bases). Trimming took 3 bases from V and 1 from J, leaving 7 bases between them. The CDR3 extends over 12 amino acids. In germline, CDR1 is SQVTM, CDR2 ANQGSEA. CDR3 coding DNA: TGCAGCGTTGAGGCGGGATCCTACGAGCAGTACTTC. Its protein product is CSVEAGSYEQYF.

This clonotype occurred many times. This sequence joins TRBV10-3 and TRBJ2-7, with 9 bases lining up with TRBD1. CDR3 length: 14 residues. CDR1 ENHRY and CDR2 SYGVKD come from the germline V gene. The V gene end was trimmed by 4 bases and the J gene end by 4 bases; junction bases not matched to a gene: 5. The CDR3 bases are TGTGCCATCAGTGGGACAGGGGAACTATACGAGCAGTACTTC. Amino acids: CAISGTGELYEQYF.

In regard to this clonotype: No conserved phenylalanine or tryptophan is present at the end of the CDR3, so a read error is the likely explanation. V is TRBV12-3 or TRBV12-4 and J is TRBJ2-2; D is possibly TRBD2 (5 bases). V was pared by 3 bases and J by 3 bases, with 8 bases between. CDR3 size: 14 residues. The CDR3 protein is CASSFTGYTGELFL. For the CDR3, the DNA is TGTGCCAGCAGTTTTACGGGGTACACCGGGGAGCTGTTTCTT.

This clonotype came up many times. The V and J genes are TRBV5-1 and TRBJ2-7; 12 nucleotides match TRBD2. The CDR3 sequence is 14 residues long. The J segment lost 2 bases and the V segment lost 6 bases, leaving 3 bases of the junction unmatched. Germline assignment: CDR1 SGHRS and CDR2 YFSETQ. Here the CDR3 DNA reads TGCGCCAGCAAAACTAGCGGGAGGACCTACGAGCAGTACTTC. This encodes CASKTSGRTYEQYF. Full variable domain (remainder filled in from reference TRBV5-1 and TRBJ2-7): KAGVTQTPRYLIKTRGQQVTLSCSPISGHRSVSWYQQTPGQGLQFLFEYFSETQRNKGNFPGRFSGRQFSNSRSEMNVSTLELGDSALYLCASKTSGRTYEQYFGPGTRLTVT.

This clonotype appeared many times. This chain links TRBV5-6 with TRBJ2-3; D uncertain. Germline V gene lookup returns CDR1 SGHDT and CDR2 YYEEEE. V was clipped by 0 bases and J by 0 bases, with 20 bases between them. CDR3 length equals 19 residues. CDR3 loop: CASSLAFMGRSHSTDTQYF. CDR3 DNA sequence: TGTGCCAGCAGCTTGGCTTTCATGGGCAGATCCCATAGCACAGATACGCAGTATTTT.

In its sample, this clonotype was seen many times. This rearrangement joins TRBV29-1 to TRBJ2-1; D is unresolved. The length of the CDR3 is 13 residues. Trimming shortened V by 3 bases and J by 4 bases, and 10 bases separated the two germline ends. Germline V lookup: CDR1 SQVTM, CDR2 ANQGSEA. The CDR3 reads CSVEMGRYNEQFF. The CDR3 nucleotides read TGCAGCGTTGAGATGGGAAGATACAATGAGCAGTTCTTC.

Note on this clonotype: A read error is possible here, since a much larger clone lies one base away. The J gene is TRBJ1-2, the V gene TRBV7-2; D ambiguous. There are 14 residues in the CDR3. Germline CDR1 SGHTA, CDR2 FQGNSA. The CDR3 bases are TGTGCCTGCAGCTTAAAGGGAGCGGACGTATGCTACACCTTC. It yields the protein CACSLKGADVCYTF.

This clonotype was found many times. This chain links TRBV24-1 with TRBJ2-1; 11 positions match TRBD2. CDR1 KGHDR and CDR2 SFDVKD come from the germline V gene. This CDR3 is built from 17 residues. Trimming at V came to 2 bases and at J to 4 bases, leaving 6 bases not matched to a gene. The CDR3 region is CATSDSGTSGTYNEQFF. CDR3 coding DNA: TGTGCCACCAGTGATTCCGGGACTAGCGGCACTTACAATGAGCAGTTCTTC.

This clonotype was seen many times. The chain joins TRBV3-1 to TRBJ2-3, with D tentatively TRBD2 (5 bases). Trimming left V 4 bases short and J 6 bases short, with 20 bases between. Per germline, CDR1 LGHDT and CDR2 YNNKEL (reference sequence). CDR3 length: 16 residues. The CDR3 here is CASSPEVTTRRDTQYF. CDR3 bases: TGTGCCAGCAGCCCTGAAGTGACTACCAGAAGGGATACGCAGTATTTT.

This clonotype was observed many times. The chain carries TRBV11-1 and TRBJ2-1; 11 bases map to TRBD2. The CDR3 has 16 amino acids. V shed 5 bases and J 6 bases; nucleotides not matched to a gene: 9. CDR1 and CDR2 (germline): SGHAT, FQDESV (reference sequence). For the CDR3, the DNA is TGTGCCAGCAGCGCCATTAGCGGGAGGGTAGGCAATGAGCAGTTCTTC. Translation gives CASSAISGRVGNEQFF.

This clonotype was seen a handful of times. The chain couples TRBV11-2 to TRBJ2-3, with 12 positions matching TRBD2. The CDR3 has 19 amino acids. CDR1 is SGHAT, CDR2 FQNNGV, per germline. Trimming at V came to 4 bases and at J to 4 bases, leaving 15 bases not matched to a gene. CDR3 residues: CASSSRTSGISFGADTQYF. The CDR3 nucleotides read TGTGCCAGCAGCTCCAGGACTAGCGGGATTTCGTTCGGCGCAGATACGCAGTATTTT.

This clonotype was observed at least ten times. V and J are TRBV6-2 or TRBV6-3 and TRBJ2-1; D might be TRBD2 (5 bases). The V and J ends lost 2 bases and 0 bases respectively, with 8 bases between them. CDR1 and CDR2 from the germline V gene are MNHEY and SVGEGT. This CDR3 is built from 15 residues. The CDR3 region is CASSYRRSSYNEQFF. Here the CDR3 DNA reads TGTGCCAGCAGTTACCGGAGGAGCTCCTACAATGAGCAGTTCTTC.

Concerning this clonotype itself: A single base separates this from a much larger clone, so it may be a read error. The V call is TRBV7-2, the J call TRBJ1-2; no clear D gene. There are 13 residues in the CDR3. Germline V gene data show CDR1 as SGHTA and CDR2 as FQGNSA. The DNA for the CDR3 is TGTGCCAGCAGCTCCAGCAAGAACTATAGCTACACCTTC. This gives the protein CASSSSKNYSYTF.

This chain connects TRBV27 to TRBJ1-2; 11 bases match TRBD1. Trimming cost V 6 bases and J 7 bases; bases outside gene matches: 7. This CDR3 spans 14 amino acids. Germline V gives CDR1 MNHEY, CDR2 SMNVEV (reference sequence). CDR3 nucleotides: TGTGCCAGCAGCCCGGACAGGGGGCTGCGTGGCTACACCTTC. Its translation is CASSPDRGLRGYTF.

This clonotype was counted a few times. The chain employs TRBV4-3 and TRBJ2-7; weak D call: TRBD2 (5 bases). V was cut by 0 bases and J by 0 bases, with 12 bases left in between. In germline, CDR1 is LGHNA, CDR2 YSLEER. The CDR3 is 16 residues long. CDR3 sequence: CASSQEPEGNSYEQYF. DNA for the CDR3: TGCGCCAGCAGCCAAGAACCTGAGGGTAACTCCTACGAGCAGTACTTC.

The chain uses TRBV7-2 and TRBJ1-2, with unresolved D. The CDR3 extends over 11 amino acids. V was clipped by 2 bases and J by 4 bases, with 2 bases between them. The germline gives CDR1 SGHTA, CDR2 FQGNSA. DNA of the CDR3: TGTGCCAGCAGCTTATCCTATGGCTACACCTTC. It specifies CASSLSYGYTF. The variable domain in full, completed from reference TRBV7-2 and TRBJ1-2, reads GAGVSQSPSNKVTEKGKDVELRCDPISGHTALYWYRQSLGQGLEFLIYFQGNSAPDKSGLPSDRFSAERTGGSVSTLTIQRTQQEDSAVYLCASSLSYGYTFGSGTRLTVV.

This clonotype has a count of ten or more. V gene TRBV12-3 or TRBV12-4 combines with J gene TRBJ2-2; possibly TRBD1 for D (6 bases). This CDR3 spans 16 amino acids. Between the trimmed V and J ends, which lost 5 bases and 3 bases, there was a span of 16 bases. CDR3 sequence: CASSPRTAADTGELFF. The CDR3 DNA follows: TGTGCCAGCAGTCCCAGGACAGCCGCGGACACCGGGGAGCTGTTTTTT.

In its sample, this clonotype was seen many times. This rearrangement joins TRBV28 to TRBJ2-3; 7 nucleotides align to TRBD2. V shed 2 bases, J shed 3 bases, and the junction held 5 bases outside the gene matches. CDR3 length equals 15 residues. Germline V gene sequence: CDR1 MDHEN, CDR2 SYDVKM. The CDR3 DNA follows: TGTGCCAGCAGTTTACCGGCTAGCGGTACAGATACGCAGTATTTT. The encoded protein is CASSLPASGTDTQYF. Full variable domain (rest looked up from reference TRBV28 and TRBJ2-3): DVKVTQSSRYLVKRTGEKVFLECVQDMDHENMFWYRQDPGLGLRLIYFSYDVKMKEKGDIPEGYSVSREKKERFSLILESASTNQTSMYLCASSLPASGTDTQYFGPGTRLTVL.

The chain employs TRBV7-3 and TRBJ2-2, with 15 bases identical to TRBD2. Per the germline V gene, CDR1 is SGHTA and CDR2 is FQGTGA. The CDR3 loop spans 19 amino acids. V was clipped by 4 bases and J by 4 bases; unmatched bases: 10. CDR3 residues: CASSSLGLAGGRPTGELFF. CDR3 nucleotide sequence: TGTGCCAGCAGCTCCCTAGGACTAGCGGGAGGGCGTCCCACCGGGGAGCTGTTTTTT.

The table lists this clonotype with many counts. The CDR3 loop reads CASSGSGLQNTGELFF. CDR3 nucleotides: TGTGCCAGCAGTGGTAGCGGGCTTCAGAACACCGGGGAGCTGTTTTTT. This sequence joins TRBV2 and TRBJ2-2; 7 bases align to TRBD2. CDR3 length: 16 amino acids. Germline CDR1 SNHLY, CDR2 FYNNEI. The junction had 6 bases not matched to a gene; V was cut back by 4 bases and J by 1 base.

This clonotype came up a few times. The chain joins TRBV19 to TRBJ2-1; TRBD2 agrees at 13 bases. The germline gives CDR1 LNHDA, CDR2 SQIVND (reference sequence). The V and J ends lost 6 bases and 6 bases, in that order; junction bases with no gene match: 26. This CDR3 is built from 22 residues. The CDR3 region has the DNA TGTGCCAGTAGAGGGTCCCGGACTAGCGGGGGCCCAGACCACGGGGTGAGCAATGAGCAGTTCTTC. Residues: CASRGSRTSGGPDHGVSNEQFF.

This clonotype has ten or more counts. V and J are TRBV28 and TRBJ1-5; tentatively, D is TRBD1 (6 bases). Germline CDR1 MDHEN, CDR2 SYDVKM. V was pared by 6 bases and J by 7 bases, with 19 bases between. CDR3 length: 15 residues. The CDR3 nucleotides are TGTGCCAGCAGCCGGACAGAGGGGAATTCCCAGCCCCAGCATTTT. It specifies CASSRTEGNSQPQHF.